The entry that follows covers one T cell receptor beta chain sequence. Germline CDR1 reads SNHLY; CDR2 reads FYNNEI. The CDR3 is 16 residues long. J gave up 0 bases and V 6 bases, and 9 bases lay outside the gene matches. The sample belongs to a study of response to subunit inactivated influenza vaccine. TCRdb fed the RT-PCR reads into MiXCR, producing one record per CDR3 protein. The sample contains roughly 670,000 distinct CDR3 sequences, 13% to 15% of which appear only once. V is TRBV2 and J is TRBJ1-2, with TRBD1 matching 8 bases. The receptor comes from a man aged 50 to 59 who received an inactivated influenza vaccine. The input for sequencing was PBMCs from blood, taken 14 days before vaccination. CDR3 in amino acids: CASRQRDRGANYGYTF. DNA of the CDR3: TGTGCCAGCAGACAAAGAGACAGGGGCGCTAACTATGGCTACACCTTC.